This is a list of T cell receptor beta chains from one sample in a study of blood T cell repertoires in COVID-19. Some clones are missing from TCRdb's copy, which holds only in-frame ones; the method was immunoSEQ multiplex PCR. The sample holds 110,000 or so clones, 70% to 90% seen once. Sequenced sample: peripheral blood. Receptors were obtained from a middle-aged man with acute or convalescent COVID-19. The CDR3 runs from the conserved cysteine through the conserved F or W. D genes are given only for firm matches. A clone size is listed for some rows: how often the clone was seen (once, few, many), or a class if it is expanded.

few TRBJ2-2 TRBD1 TRBV6-5 CASRGGQGTGELFF TGTGCCAGCAGGGGGGGACAGGGCACCGGGGAGCTGTTTTTT
NA TRBJ2-3 NA TRBV6-5 CASSQKQVGTDTQYF TGTGCCAGCAGCCAGAAGCAGGTTGGCACAGATACGCAGTATTTT
NA TRBJ1-5 NA TRBV4-1 CASSRAAISNQPQHF TGCGCCAGCAGCCGGGCTGCAATTAGCAATCAGCCCCAGCATTTT
NA TRBJ2-3 NA TRBV6-5 CASSLGGAPDTQYF TGTGCCAGCAGCCTGGGAGGAGCCCCAGATACGCAGTATTTT
NA TRBJ1-4 TRBD1 TRBV4-3 CASSQDSPGTGLEKLFF TGCGCCAGCAGCCAAGATTCCCCCGGGACAGGGCTTGAAAAACTGTTTTTT
once TRBJ2-1 NA TRBV14 CASNGGPNNEQFF TGTGCCAGCAACGGGGGACCGAACAATGAGCAGTTCTTC
few TRBJ1-6 NA TRBV30 CASQVGGNSPLHF TGTGCCTCTCAGGTGGGTGGGAATTCACCCCTCCACTTT
NA TRBJ2-7 TRBD1 TRBV9 CASSLRDRGYEQYF TGTGCCAGCAGCCTCCGGGACAGGGGCTACGAACAGTACTTC
NA TRBJ1-4 TRBD1 TRBV6-5 CASLMARTGPEKLFF TGTGCCAGCCTCATGGCTCGGACAGGGCCTGAAAAACTGTTTTTT
once TRBJ2-5 TRBD2 TRBV7-9 CASSLGVLAPQETQYF TGTGCCAGCAGCTTAGGAGTACTAGCGCCACAAGAGACCCAGTACTTC
NA TRBJ2-2 NA TRBV27 CASSLSRQTMTSTGELFF TGTGCCAGCAGTTTATCAAGACAGACAATGACGAGCACCGGGGAGCTGTTTTTT
few TRBJ1-5 NA TRBV7-2 CASSLQGSNQPQHF TGTGCCAGCAGCCTACAGGGTAGCAATCAGCCCCAGCATTTT
NA TRBJ1-2 NA TRBV24-1 CATSEAGSWSGYTF TGTGCCACCAGTGAGGCAGGTTCTTGGTCGGGCTACACCTTC
NA TRBJ2-7 TRBD1 TRBV15 CATSFQTGGSYEQYF TGTGCCACCAGCTTCCAGACAGGGGGTTCCTACGAGCAGTACTTC
NA TRBJ2-1 NA TRBV20-1 CSASAGSYNEQFF TGCAGTGCTAGTGCAGGGTCCTACAATGAGCAGTTCTTC
NA TRBJ1-4 TRBD1 TRBV10-3 CAIGDRGLEKLFF TGTGCCATCGGAGACAGGGGGCTTGAAAAACTGTTTTTT
NA TRBJ2-3 NA TRBV4-3 CASSLQRRGPWDTQYF TGCGCCAGCAGCCTCCAAAGAAGAGGGCCATGGGATACGCAGTATTTT
once TRBJ1-5 TRBD1 TRBV29-1 CSVPPGQGIRIGVQPQHF TGCAGCGTCCCACCGGGACAGGGGATCAGGATTGGTGTTCAGCCCCAGCATTTT
once TRBJ1-2 NA TRBV6-4 CASSDKGNGYTF TGTGCCAGCAGTGACAAGGGGAATGGCTACACCTTC
many TRBJ2-2 TRBD2 TRBV19 CASSISSGGASGTGELFF TGTGCCAGTAGTATAAGTAGCGGGGGGGCCTCGGGCACCGGGGAGCTGTTTTTT
NA TRBJ1-3 NA TRBV30 CAWSLGGKRSGNTIYF TGTGCCTGGAGTTTGGGAGGGAAACGCTCTGGAAACACCATATATTTT
once TRBJ1-5 NA TRBV3-1/TRBV3-2 CASSQGDSPQHF TGTGCCAGCAGCCAAGGCGATTCGCCCCAGCATTTT
NA TRBJ1-5 NA TRBV5-1 CASSLNEQGSNQPQHF TGCGCCAGCAGCTTGAATGAGCAGGGTAGCAATCAGCCCCAGCATTTT
NA TRBJ2-1 TRBD1 TRBV14 CASSSTMGQLGGNEQFF TGTGCCAGCAGCTCCACGATGGGACAGCTTGGGGGAAATGAGCAGTTCTTC
once TRBJ2-2 TRBD2 TRBV5-1 CASSKGLAGNTGELFF TGCGCCAGCAGCAAGGGACTAGCGGGGAATACCGGGGAGCTGTTTTTT
NA TRBJ2-7 NA TRBV2 CASRQSGMEVEQYF TGTGCCAGCAGGCAGTCGGGGATGGAGGTCGAGCAGTACTTC
NA TRBJ2-5 NA TRBV6-2/TRBV6-3 CASSTDYQYQETQYF TGTGCCAGCAGTACAGACTATCAGTACCAAGAGACCCAGTACTTC
NA TRBJ2-5 TRBD2 TRBV5-4 CASSSSIAGGEETQYF TGTGCCAGCAGCTCATCCATAGCGGGGGGGGAAGAGACCCAGTACTTC
NA TRBJ2-7 TRBD2 TRBV27 CASSLGGTYEQYF TGTGCCAGCAGTTTGGGGGGGACCTACGAGCAGTACTTC
NA TRBJ1-5 TRBD1 TRBV2 CASRDRDQPQHF TGTGCCAGCCGGGACAGGGACCAGCCCCAGCATTTT
NA TRBJ2-7 NA TRBV20-1 CSASFTGTYEQYF TGCAGTGCTAGTTTCACTGGTACCTACGAGCAGTACTTC
NA TRBJ1-3 NA TRBV30 CAWSRSSAAGNTIYF TGTGCCTGGAGTCGGTCGTCGGCGGCTGGAAACACCATATATTTT
few TRBJ1-5 TRBD1 TRBV2 CASSVLGTGQAGGNQPQHF TGTGCCAGCAGTGTCCTTGGGACAGGGCAAGCAGGTGGCAATCAGCCCCAGCATTTT
NA TRBJ1-6 NA TRBV5-1 CASSLLQGGGSNSPLHF TGCGCCAGCAGCCTGCTACAGGGAGGGGGTTCTAATTCACCCCTCCACTTT
NA TRBJ2-5 NA TRBV5-1 CASSLNGGPTLQETQYF TGCGCCAGCAGCTTGAATGGGGGCCCCACATTACAAGAGACCCAGTACTTC
NA TRBJ2-5 TRBD1 TRBV5-6 CASSAGGDRGGETQYF TGTGCCAGCAGCGCGGGCGGGGACAGGGGAGGGGAGACCCAGTACTTC
NA TRBJ2-7 TRBD1 TRBV2 CASSEWTGINEQYF TGTGCCAGCAGTGAGTGGACAGGGATCAACGAGCAGTACTTC
NA TRBJ2-3 TRBD1 TRBV7-2 CASSLAQDRVPTDTQYF TGTGCCAGCAGCTTAGCCCAGGACAGGGTTCCCACAGATACGCAGTATTTT
NA TRBJ2-5 TRBD2 TRBV25-1 CASSSLGLAGETQYF TGTGCCAGCAGTAGCTTGGGACTAGCGGGAGAGACCCAGTACTTC
few TRBJ1-1 NA TRBV20-1 CSASLGGTGEAFF TGCAGTGCTAGTTTGGGGGGTACTGGTGAAGCTTTCTTT
NA TRBJ1-2 NA TRBV7-9 CASSLEAGKIYGYTF TGTGCCAGCAGCTTAGAGGCAGGCAAAATCTATGGCTACACCTTC
NA TRBJ2-1 NA TRBV21-1 CASSIQGVPYNEQFF TGTGCCAGCAGCATACAGGGGGTCCCCTACAATGAGCAGTTCTTC
NA TRBJ2-3 TRBD2 TRBV20-1 CSASPSGGTDTQYF TGCAGTGCTAGTCCTAGCGGGGGGACAGATACGCAGTATTTT
once TRBJ2-3 TRBD2 TRBV9 CASSTSGGYTDTQYF TGTGCCAGCAGCACTAGCGGGGGGTACACAGATACGCAGTATTTT
NA TRBJ2-3 NA TRBV19 CASSSWERTSTDTQYF TGTGCCAGTAGTAGTTGGGAGCGGACTAGCACAGATACGCAGTATTTT
NA TRBJ2-1 NA TRBV7-2 CASSGRGAPYNEQFF TGTGCCAGCAGCGGTCGGGGGGCCCCCTACAATGAGCAGTTCTTC
NA TRBJ2-7 TRBD2 TRBV7-9 CASSLERGASYEQYF TGTGCCAGCAGCTTAGAGCGGGGGGCGTCCTACGAGCAGTACTTC
NA TRBJ1-6 NA TRBV2 CASSEAAGVASPLHF TGTGCCAGCAGTGAAGCGGCAGGGGTTGCTTCACCCCTCCACTTT
NA TRBJ2-1 NA TRBV3-1/TRBV3-2 CASSQGWTTYNEQFF TGTGCCAGCAGCCAAGGTTGGACTACCTACAATGAGCAGTTCTTC
NA TRBJ1-6 NA TRBV3-1/TRBV3-2 CASSQDLFRGGPLHF TGTGCCAGCAGCCAAGATCTGTTTCGCGGGGGACCCCTCCACTTT
NA TRBJ2-3 TRBD2 TRBV27 CASSLNPWWTSDRTDTQYF TGTGCCAGCAGTTTAAACCCCTGGTGGACTAGCGATAGGACAGATACGCAGTATTTT
NA TRBJ2-7 NA TRBV7-2 CASSLKRSEQYF TGTGCCAGCAGCTTAAAACGTAGTGAGCAGTACTTC
NA TRBJ2-7 NA TRBV18 CASSPSGTPYEQYF TGTGCCAGCTCACCATCAGGGACTCCCTACGAGCAGTACTTC